This TCR beta chain was recorded in a study of tumor-infiltrating lymphocytes in oesophageal squamous cell carcinoma. Germline assignment: CDR1 MNHNY and CDR2 SVGAGI (reference sequence). The CDR3 is made up of 12 amino acids. V was shortened by 2 bases and J by 7 bases, with 8 bases between the two germline ends. TCRdb recomputed calls from the PCR reads with MiXCR, one row per CDR3 protein. Here the sample spans about 16,000 distinct CDR3 sequences, about 40% being singletons. This receptor was identified in a female donor with esophageal squamous cell carcinoma. The chain carries TRBV6-6 and TRBJ1-1; D is possibly TRBD1 (5 bases). The sample comprised blood. As DNA, the CDR3 is TGTGCCAGCAGTTACATAGGGGATGAAGCTTTCTTT. Its translation: CASSYIGDEAFF.